This T cell receptor (beta chain) emerged from a study of shared clonotypes between healthy human individuals. Concerning this clone itself: Its antigen is currently unknown.

In replicate PCRs of sorted subsets, roughly 200 ng DNA, about 29,000 T cell genomes, was used. Authors' analysis steps: Junction-only immunoSEQ sequences carried no quality scores, so filtering differed. Assay: immunoSEQ multiplex PCR; the TCRdb copy retains only in-frame clones and omits some. V and J calls and clone size come straight from that table; D and trimming were deduced from the DNA. Of approximately 640,000 clones in the sample, 90% were seen once. Study results and limitations: Rarefaction curves obtained for sorted subsets showed sequencing incomplete despite large depth.

The CDR3 has 19 residues. Per the germline V gene, CDR1 is SGDLS and CDR2 is YYNGEE. Trimming stripped 4 bases from V and 1 base from J, with 24 bases between. The sequence was obtained from a man aged 18 to 30 in good health. Some clones in this sample may be carry-over from other donors' samples. The sequenced sample was memory CD8+ T cells from PBMCs. The subset denotes: CD45RO+ cells pooled with CCR7-negative TemRA cells. This chain links TRBV9 with TRBJ2-1; D may be TRBD1 or TRBD2 (7 bases each). CDR3 amino acids: CASSTSPSTGRVSYNEQFF. The CDR3 DNA is TGTGCCAGCAGCACTAGCCCCTCGACAGGGAGGGTATCCTACAATGAGCAGTTCTTC.